The 20 T cell receptor beta chains given below trace back to one sample, sequenced in a study of glioma-infiltrating T cells (dated by TCRdb to between 2015 and 2016). Sequencing was performed on an Illumina MiSeq. The iRepertoire nested amplicon-rescue multiplex PCR (arm-PCR) platform was used to amplify TCR alpha and beta CDR3 regions from RNA. The public reads were reanalyzed by TCRdb: fastp trimming at Q25, MiXCR alignment, in-frame beta chains only. Duplicate CDR3 protein sequences are folded into a single record with the most common DNA and genes. This sample holds roughly 130,000 distinct CDR3 sequences; roughly a quarter were observed only once. The ten biggest clones cover under 35% of the sample. The sample consisted of glioma tissue, nonneoplastic brain tissue, or PBMCs (not recorded which). Receptors were obtained from a human donor with low-grade glioma or glioblastoma, undergoing nonglioma brain surgery, or in good health (not recorded which).

This clonotype occurred many times. The CDR3 bases are TGTGCCAGCAGGGACAGGGGTTCCTACGAGCAGTACGTC. Its translation is CASRDRGSYEQYV. The V gene is TRBV6-1, the J gene TRBJ2-7, with 9 bases identical to TRBD1. The CDR3 spans 13 residues. The junction had 1 base not matched to a gene; V was cut back by 6 bases and J by 1 base. Looked up from germline, CDR1 is MNHNS and CDR2 is SASEGT.

V usage is TRBV29-1 and J usage is TRBJ2-3; 10 bases are a match to TRBD2. Germline V lookup: CDR1 SQVTM, CDR2 ANQGSEA. V was pared by 6 bases and J by 4 bases, with 7 bases of the junction left unmatched. The CDR3 sequence is 14 residues long. Here the CDR3 DNA reads TGCAGCGTGTATAGCGGGGGGCGCGCAGATACGCAGTATTTT. This translates into CSVYSGGRADTQYF.

This clonotype has at least ten counts. V gene TRBV7-6 combines with J gene TRBJ2-1; D might be TRBD1 (6 bases). V was clipped by 5 bases and J by 2 bases, with 10 bases between them. This CDR3 is 14 amino acids long. Looked up from germline, CDR1 is SGHVS and CDR2 is FNYEAQ. The CDR3 nucleotides are TGTGCCAGCAGCGACGACAGGCCCTACAATGAGCAGTTCTTC. This translates into CASSDDRPYNEQFF.

V is TRBV29-1 and J is TRBJ1-1; 8 bases match TRBD1. From germline, CDR1 is SQVTM and CDR2 ANQGSEA. V shed 0 bases and J 10 bases; nucleotides not matched to a gene: 7. The length of the CDR3 is 13 residues. The CDR3 is CSVEDQGAQRAFF. DNA for the CDR3: TGCAGCGTTGAAGATCAGGGGGCGCAGAGAGCTTTCTTT.

This clonotype has only a few counts. This sequence joins TRBV9 and TRBJ2-2; TRBD2 agrees at 14 bases. J gave up 5 bases and V 4 bases, and 4 bases lay outside the gene matches. In germline, CDR1 is SGDLS, CDR2 YYNGEE. This CDR3 has 16 residues. CDR3 sequence reads: CASSPTSGGATGELFF. For the CDR3, the DNA is TGTGCCAGCAGCCCGACTAGCGGGGGGGCGACCGGGGAGCTGTTTTTT.

This clonotype was counted ten times or more. The CDR3 DNA sequence: TGTGCCAGCAGTTCCGGGACAGGTCTAAACTATGGCTACACCTTC. This encodes CASSSGTGLNYGYTF. The chain recombines TRBV27 with TRBJ1-2, with TRBD1 matching over 8 bases. Looked up from germline, CDR1 is MNHEY and CDR2 is SMNVEV (reference sequence). CDR3 size: 15 residues. Losses at the gene ends were 4 bases for V and 2 bases for J; bases not matched to a gene: 6.

The rearrangement joins TRBV5-1 to TRBJ2-6; D gene uncertain. Trimming took 0 bases from V and 0 from J, leaving 7 bases between them. The germline V gene encodes CDR1 SGHRS and CDR2 YFSETQ. CDR3 size: 16 residues. This CDR3 is CASSLGMGSGANVLTF. The CDR3 DNA reads TGCGCCAGCAGCTTGGGTATGGGCTCTGGGGCCAACGTCCTGACTTTC.

This clonotype has just a few counts. The chain links TRBV28 to TRBJ2-4; perhaps TRBD2 as D (7 bases). Germline V gene sequence: CDR1 MDHEN, CDR2 SYDVKM. Trimming took off 1 base at V and 7 bases at J, with 20 bases between the two ends. The CDR3 spans 17 residues. CDR3: CASSLLGIEGGANIQYF. CDR3 coding DNA: TGTGCCAGCAGTTTATTAGGGATTGAAGGGGGGGCGAACATTCAGTACTTC.

This clonotype appeared a few times. V is TRBV7-2 and J is TRBJ2-5; D is possibly TRBD1 (6 bases). Germline-derived CDR1 and CDR2 are SGHTA and FQGNSA. V was cut by 2 bases and J by 5 bases, with 12 bases left in between. The CDR3 covers 14 residues. DNA for the CDR3: TGTGCCAGCAGCTTACGGTCAGGGGAGGAGACCCAGTACTTC. Amino acids: CASSLRSGEETQYF.

This clonotype was detected only a few times. The chain combines TRBV7-9 with TRBJ2-1; D is perhaps TRBD1 or TRBD2 (5 bases each). The germline CDR1 and CDR2 sequences are SEHNR and FQNEAQ (reference sequence). The ends were cut back, 5 bases at V and 11 bases at J, with 13 bases in the middle. The CDR3 is made up of 12 amino acids. The chain's CDR3 is CASSLARDQQFF. CDR3 nucleotide sequence: TGTGCCAGCAGCCTGGCCCGGGACCAGCAGTTCTTC.

This clonotype was counted a few times. The rearrangement links TRBV28 to TRBJ2-5; no reliable D call. In germline, CDR1 is MDHEN, CDR2 SYDVKM. The CDR3 is 13 residues long. V dropped 2 bases and J dropped 2 bases, with 6 bases sitting between them. The CDR3: CASSLRPQETQYF. CDR3 nucleotide sequence: TGTGCCAGCAGTTTAAGGCCGCAAGAGACCCAGTACTTC.

This clonotype was recorded many times. The V call is TRBV6-1, the J call TRBJ1-1; possible D gene TRBD1, 5 bases. V was cut by 4 bases and J by 1 base, with 7 bases left in between. The CDR3 totals 13 residues. Germline loops: CDR1 MNHNS, CDR2 SASEGT. The CDR3 DNA reads TGTGCCAGCAGTGCCGACAGGAACACTGAAGCTTTCTTT. Translated: CASSADRNTEAFF.

The sample holds many counts of this clonotype. The chain has TRBV20-1 and TRBJ1-5; D gene uncertain. CDR3 size: 13 residues. The V gene lost 1 base and the J gene lost 1 base, with 5 bases spanning the gap. The germline gives CDR1 DFQATT, CDR2 SNEGSKA (reference sequence). The CDR3 spells CSARVPSNQPQHF. CDR3 nucleotide sequence: TGCAGTGCTAGAGTGCCGAGCAATCAGCCCCAGCATTTT.

This clonotype was found many times. V usage is TRBV7-2 and J usage is TRBJ2-1; D gene ambiguous. V was trimmed by 2 bases and J by 4 bases, leaving 3 bases between them. CDR1 and CDR2 (germline): SGHTA, FQGNSA. CDR3 length: 12 residues. The CDR3 coding sequence is TGTGCCAGCAGCTTAATGTACAATGAGCAGTTCTTC. Protein: CASSLMYNEQFF.

In its sample, this clonotype was seen a few times. The chain combines TRBV15 with TRBJ2-4, with 7 positions matching TRBD1. Germline values: CDR1 LNHNV, CDR2 YYDKDF (reference sequence). J gave up 1 base and V 5 bases, and 2 bases lay outside the gene matches. The CDR3 has 14 amino acids. CDR3 bases: TGTGCCACCAGCCCGGGACAGGCCAAAAACATTCAGTACTTC. Protein product: CATSPGQAKNIQYF.

This chain connects TRBV12-3 or TRBV12-4 to TRBJ1-1; D is unresolved. Trimming took off 5 bases at V and 7 bases at J, with 8 bases between the two ends. This CDR3 has 11 amino acids. The CDR3 coding sequence is TGTGCCAGCAGTCCCGCGCGTGAAGCTTTCTTT. Translating it yields CASSPAREAFF.

The chain joins TRBV2 to TRBJ2-3; 15 bases match TRBD2. V shed 6 bases, J shed 4 bases, and the junction held 2 bases outside the gene matches. Germline CDR1 SNHLY, CDR2 FYNNEI. The CDR3 totals 15 residues. The DNA of the CDR3 is TGTGCCAGCAGAGGGACTAGCGGGGGGTCAGATACGCAGTATTTT. It encodes CASRGTSGGSDTQYF. Full variable domain (missing parts from reference TRBV2 and TRBJ2-3): EPEVTQTPSHQVTQMGQEVILRCVPISNHLYFYWYRQILGQKVEFLVSFYNNEISEKSEIFDDQFSVERPDGSNFTLKIRSTKLEDSAMYFCASRGTSGGSDTQYFGPGTRLTVL.

V gene TRBV19 combines with J gene TRBJ2-3; D gene uncertain. The CDR3 consists of 16 residues. Trimming cost V 3 bases and J 0 bases, with 13 bases left between them. Germline CDR1 is LNHDA and CDR2 is SQIVND (reference sequence). CDR3 in DNA: TGTGCCAGTAGTATTGACCCAGGCGCCAGCACAGATACGCAGTATTTT. Residues: CASSIDPGASTDTQYF.

The V and J genes are TRBV18 and TRBJ1-2; no reliable D call. The CDR3 is 15 residues long. V lost 3 bases to trimming and J lost 4 bases, with 15 bases between them. CDR1 is KGHSH and CDR2 is LQKENI in the germline V gene. The CDR3 sequence is CASSPRVTSFYGYTF. The CDR3, as DNA: TGTGCCAGCTCACCCCGGGTCACCAGCTTCTATGGCTACACCTTC.

This clonotype was seen a handful of times. V gene TRBV2 combines with J gene TRBJ2-1, with D perhaps TRBD2 (6 bases). The CDR3 runs to 16 residues. V lost 3 bases, J lost 4 bases, and 16 bases lay in between. Per the germline V gene, CDR1 is SNHLY and CDR2 is FYNNEI. CDR3 in DNA: TGTGCCAGCAGTGAGGGACTTAGCTCCATTTACAATGAGCAGTTCTTC. Protein: CASSEGLSSIYNEQFF.